The clone carrying this T cell receptor beta chain showed up just once. Its matching antigen is unknown. The data originate from a study of T cell responses to AZD1222 COVID-19 vaccine. Broader study findings: The study found Spike-specific TCR breadth and depth rose after two AZD1222 doses.

Sequenced by immunoSEQ multiplex PCR; TCRdb stores in-frame clones only, minus some. Here the sample spans under 130,000 clones, 70% to 90% being singletons. The material sequenced was peripheral blood, taken 28 days after the second AZD1222 dose. The clonotype was recovered from an adult who received the AZD1222 COVID-19 vaccine.

CDR3 bases: TGTGCCAGCAGTGATAGCGGGAGATCCTACAATGAGCAGTTCTTC. Translation gives CASSDSGRSYNEQFF. The V call is TRBV11-2, the J call TRBJ2-1; 9 positions agree with TRBD2. After removal of 6 bases from V and 1 base from J, the junction contained 4 bases not matched to a gene. The CDR3 totals 15 residues. Germline CDR1 reads SGHAT; CDR2 reads FQNNGV.